This T cell receptor (beta chain) comes out of a study of Graves' ophthalmopathy and Graves' hyperthyroidism. Overall study: There was a collection of peripheral blood at initial diagnosis, before any treatment.

This clonotype was recorded a few times. Moderate-to-severe activity, with CAS ≥3, NOSPECS ≥4 and duration under 3 months, characterized the donors with ophthalmopathy. Other autoimmune diseases, uncontrolled infections, pregnancy or lactation ruled patients out of participation. TCR beta CDR3 amplification used RNA transcripts. HTBI primers were employed in first-round RT-PCR, then a second-round multiplex PCR followed. TCRdb processed the multiplex PCR reads anew with MiXCR; each CDR3 protein has one entry. Among almost 750,000 distinct CDR3 sequences listed, 35% to 50% were seen once. V lost 5 bases to trimming and J lost 2 bases, with 25 bases between them. Germline V gives CDR1 SNHLY, CDR2 FYNNEI. The CDR3 runs to 18 residues.

The TCR was taken from an adult man with Graves' ophthalmopathy. Sequenced input: peripheral blood. The rearrangement links TRBV2 to TRBJ2-7; D tentatively reads TRBD1 or TRBD2 (7 bases each). DNA for the CDR3: TGTGCCAGCAGTTACGCGGGGGACAGCCGGGACTCAACCTACGAGCAGTACTTC. This translates into CASSYAGDSRDSTYEQYF.